Shown below are 17 T cell receptor beta chains from a single sample sequenced in a study of T cell responses to AZD1222 COVID-19 vaccine. Clones were sequenced by immunoSEQ multiplex PCR, and TCRdb holds only the in-frame ones, with some missing. The sample lists 65,000 to 95,000 clones, about 90% occurring once. This specimen was peripheral blood, taken on day 0 of MenACWY control vaccination. The receptors shown here come from an adult in good health.

The rearrangement uses TRBV6-5 and TRBJ1-5; the D gene is possibly TRBD1 (5 bases). The V gene lost 4 bases and the J gene lost 7 bases, with 14 bases spanning the gap. This CDR3 is 14 amino acids long. CDR1 is MNHEY and CDR2 is SVGAGI in the germline V gene. Written as DNA, the CDR3 is TGTGCCAGCAGTTCAGGGATGAGTACGCAGCCCCAGCATTTT. This translates into CASSSGMSTQPQHF.

This clone has only one observation. The CDR3 region has the DNA TGTGCCAGCAGTTTGAGCACAGATACGCAGTATTTT. It codes for CASSLSTDTQYF. The gene calls are TRBV28 and TRBJ2-3; D unclear. CDR3 length: 12 residues. V lost 3 bases to trimming and J lost 0 bases, with 1 base between them. The V gene's germline CDR1 is MDHEN and CDR2 SYDVKM.

The J gene is TRBJ1-5, the V gene TRBV5-1; a weak D match, TRBD1 (5 bases). V was pared by 4 bases and J by 0 bases, with 14 bases between. CDR1 is SGHRS and CDR2 is YFSETQ in the germline V gene. CDR3 length equals 16 residues. The CDR3 DNA sequence: TGCGCCAGCAGCGTGACGGGCGGGGGTAGCAATCAGCCCCAGCATTTT. Translating gives CASSVTGGGSNQPQHF.

The V gene is TRBV2, the J gene TRBJ1-5; no clear D. CDR1 is SNHLY and CDR2 is FYNNEI in the germline V gene. The CDR3 length is 18 residues. V shed 4 bases and J shed 2 bases, with 21 bases lying between them. This CDR3 is CASSVLRQTYAGNQPQHF. CDR3 in DNA: TGTGCCAGCAGTGTCCTACGCCAAACCTACGCCGGCAATCAGCCCCAGCATTTT.

J is TRBJ1-4 and V is TRBV9; D is unresolved. Trimming took 0 bases from V and 8 from J, leaving 8 bases between them. The CDR3 runs 13 residues. CDR1 and CDR2 (germline): SGDLS, YYNGEE. CDR3 sequence (DNA): TGTGCCAGCAGCGTAGGGGGAAGGGAAAAACTGTTTTTT. Translating it yields CASSVGGREKLFF.

This rearrangement joins TRBV19 to TRBJ2-2; D is ambiguous. The V gene's germline CDR1 is LNHDA and CDR2 SQIVND (reference sequence). The CDR3 sequence is 16 residues long. The ends were cut back, 0 bases at V and 0 bases at J, with 8 bases in the middle. The CDR3 spells CASSIEARTNTGELFF. CDR3 nucleotide sequence: TGTGCCAGTAGTATAGAGGCAAGAACGAACACCGGGGAGCTGTTTTTT.

The V call is TRBV28, the J call TRBJ2-5, with D possibly matching TRBD2 (6 bases). CDR1 is MDHEN, CDR2 SYDVKM, per germline. Deletions cut 4 bases from V and 5 bases from J, with 14 bases between. The CDR3 runs to 14 residues. CDR3 amino acids: CASSSSSEGETQYF. The CDR3 DNA is TGTGCCAGCAGTTCCTCTAGCGAGGGGGAGACCCAGTACTTC.

With regard to this clone: Its ends do not fully match the called genes, so a read error is possible. J is TRBJ2-7 and V is TRBV5-6; 9 bases are a match to TRBD1. Germline CDR1 is SGHDT and CDR2 is YYEEEE. The CDR3 is 15 residues long. This chain's CDR3 is CASGPAGTGPYEQYF. The CDR3 DNA reads as TGTGCCAGCGGACCGGCGGGGACAGGGCCCTATGAGCAGTACTTC.

This clone occurred once. The chain is built from TRBV12-3 or TRBV12-4 and TRBJ1-5, with D uncertain. The CDR3 has 12 amino acids. Trimming took off 5 bases at V and 9 bases at J, with 11 bases between the two ends. CDR3 loop: CASSPGSLPQHF. The CDR3 DNA reads TGTGCCAGCAGTCCCGGGAGTTTGCCCCAGCATTTT.

The rearrangement joins TRBV6-5 to TRBJ2-2; 11 nucleotides agree with TRBD2. Germline lookup yields CDR1 MNHEY and CDR2 SVGAGI. The CDR3 has 16 residues. The trim removed 3 bases at V and 4 bases at J, leaving 4 bases unmatched. The CDR3 spells CASSYSGGAGTGELFF. For the CDR3, the DNA is TGTGCCAGCAGTTATAGCGGGGGGGCCGGCACCGGGGAGCTGTTTTTT.

The count of this clone is one. The rearrangement uses TRBV10-3 and TRBJ2-2, with D possibly being TRBD1 or TRBD2 (6 bases each). The V end was cut by 4 bases, the J end by 4 bases, with 10 bases between. This CDR3 contains 14 residues. In germline, CDR1 is ENHRY, CDR2 SYGVKD. The CDR3 sequence is CAISVKGGTGELFF. CDR3 sequence (DNA): TGTGCCATCAGTGTAAAGGGGGGCACCGGGGAGCTGTTTTTT.

The V and J genes are TRBV12-3 or TRBV12-4 and TRBJ1-1, with D hard to call. V gave up 6 bases and J gave up 4 bases, with 12 bases separating them. The CDR3 is 13 amino acids. CDR3 amino acids: CASRHATSTEAFF. DNA of the CDR3: TGTGCCAGCAGACATGCGACGAGCACTGAAGCTTTCTTT.

This sequence joins TRBV2 and TRBJ1-5; D is unclear. Deletions cut 1 base from V and 3 bases from J, with 10 bases between. Germline V gene data show CDR1 as SNHLY and CDR2 as FYNNEI. The length of the CDR3 is 15 residues. This CDR3 reads CASSEEGGYNQPQHF. CDR3 nucleotide sequence: TGTGCCAGCAGTGAAGAGGGCGGCTACAATCAGCCCCAGCATTTT.

This clone came up once. In DNA form, the CDR3 reads TGTGCCAGCAGGACGGACAGAAACTATGGCTACACCTTC. Translated: CASRTDRNYGYTF. J is TRBJ1-2 and V is TRBV6-5; possible D gene TRBD1, 6 bases. The V gene lost 6 bases and the J gene lost 2 bases, with 10 bases spanning the gap. CDR3 length: 13 residues. Germline CDR1 and CDR2: MNHEY and SVGAGI.

This chain joins TRBV15 and TRBJ1-5; 8 positions match TRBD1. The V gene end was trimmed by 5 bases and the J gene end by 2 bases; junction bases not matched to a gene: 5. Germline CDR1 LNHNV, CDR2 YYDKDF (reference sequence). CDR3 length: 15 amino acids. The CDR3, as DNA: TGTGCCACCAGCGTCGACAGGGGCGGCAATCAGCCCCAGCATTTT. It codes for CATSVDRGGNQPQHF.

This chain joins TRBV6-5 and TRBJ2-7; the match to TRBD1 covers 8 bases. The CDR3 is 15 amino acids. The ends lost 6 bases at V and 0 bases at J; junction bases unmatched: 7. CDR1 is MNHEY and CDR2 is SVGAGI in the germline V gene. The CDR3 coding sequence is TGTGCCAGCAGCTCGGGACAGGACAACTCCTACGAGCAGTACTTC. Residues: CASSSGQDNSYEQYF.

J is TRBJ2-1 and V is TRBV10-3; 16 bases match TRBD2. Germline values: CDR1 ENHRY, CDR2 SYGVKD. The CDR3 consists of 20 residues. The V gene end was trimmed by 4 bases and the J gene end by 6 bases; junction bases not matched to a gene: 15. CDR3 nucleotide sequence: TGTGCCATCAGTGTTGGGGGACTAGCGGGAGGGCCAGTAACTAGCAATGAGCAGTTCTTC. This sequence encodes CAISVGGLAGGPVTSNEQFF.